This entry lists 20 T cell receptor beta chains sequenced from one sample in a study of memory CD4+ T cells and cytomegalovirus serostatus. Single viable CD3+CD4+CD8-CD45RO+ cells were sorted as the memory CD4+ T cells. This table comes from immunoSEQ multiplex PCR, and its TCRdb copy is limited to in-frame clones, with some not included. The sample shows about 60,000 clones, over 65% of them seen only once. What was sequenced was memory CD4+ T cells from blood. The receptors here all came from an adult in good health and CMV-seropositive.

The genes are TRBV18 and TRBJ2-7; possible D gene TRBD1, 5 bases. Trimming left V 0 bases short and J 5 bases short, with 8 bases between. This CDR3 spans 13 amino acids. Germline assignment: CDR1 KGHSH and CDR2 LQKENI. The CDR3: CASSPPVGDEQYF. The CDR3 bases are TGTGCCAGCTCACCACCCGTAGGGGACGAGCAGTACTTC.

The chain uses TRBV4-3 and TRBJ2-3; D ambiguous. Germline-derived CDR1 and CDR2 are LGHNA and YSLEER. Between the trimmed V and J ends, which lost 0 bases and 4 bases, there was a span of 2 bases. This CDR3 comprises 12 residues. The DNA for the CDR3 is TGCGCCAGCAGCCAAGAGGCAGATACGCAGTATTTT. Translating it yields CASSQEADTQYF.

The chain has TRBV6-5 and TRBJ2-2; 7 bases match TRBD1. CDR1 MNHEY and CDR2 SVGAGI come from the germline V gene. The J segment lost 0 bases and the V segment lost 6 bases, leaving 4 bases of the junction unmatched. The CDR3 loop spans 15 amino acids. CDR3: CASRRTGPNTGELFF. The DNA for the CDR3 is TGTGCCAGCAGGAGGACAGGCCCGAACACCGGGGAGCTGTTTTTT.

J is TRBJ2-2 and V is TRBV5-1; 9 positions agree with TRBD2. Germline V gene lookup returns CDR1 SGHRS and CDR2 YFSETQ. Trimming took 6 bases from V and 4 from J; bases not matched to a gene: 1. The CDR3 has 13 residues. The CDR3 reads CASIAGVTGELFF. DNA for the CDR3: TGCGCCAGCATAGCGGGAGTCACCGGGGAGCTGTTTTTT.

The J gene is TRBJ2-2, the V gene TRBV5-6; D ambiguous. This CDR3 has 14 amino acids. V lost 1 base and J 4 bases, leaving 8 bases between the germline ends. Germline CDR1 reads SGHDT; CDR2 reads YYEEEE. The CDR3 is CASSLYKATGELFF. As DNA, the CDR3 is TGTGCCAGCAGCTTGTATAAGGCCACCGGGGAGCTGTTTTTT.

This clone was seen once. The chain joins TRBV29-1 to TRBJ2-5, with 8 bases aligning to TRBD2. Germline CDR1 is SQVTM and CDR2 is ANQGSEA. CDR3 length: 15 amino acids. After removal of 5 bases from V and 9 bases from J, the junction contained 17 bases not matched to a gene. As DNA, the CDR3 is TGCAGCGTTCAATCCAGCGGGAGCGACCCGGGGGCCCAGTACTTC. Protein product: CSVQSSGSDPGAQYF.

This chain links TRBV15 with TRBJ2-7; 15 nucleotides match TRBD2. The germline V gene has CDR1 LNHNV and CDR2 YYDKDF (reference sequence). The CDR3 is 18 amino acids. V shed 0 bases and J 4 bases; nucleotides not matched to a gene: 7. The CDR3 is CATSRDRGLAGGGYEQYF. CDR3 DNA: TGTGCCACCAGCAGAGATCGTGGACTAGCGGGAGGGGGTTACGAGCAGTACTTC.

The J gene is TRBJ2-3, the V gene TRBV25-1, with TRBD2 matching over 7 bases. Germline V gives CDR1 MGHDK, CDR2 SYGVNS. The CDR3 has 13 residues. Trimming removed 10 bases from V and 4 bases from J; junction bases left unmatched: 8. The CDR3 nucleotides are TGTGCCATCCAGCGGGGCGCTTCAGATACGCAGTATTTT. Protein product: CAIQRGASDTQYF.

For the CDR3, the DNA is TGTGCCAGCAGCCAATCAATGAATGAGCAGTTCTTC. Its translation: CASSQSMNEQFF. This chain links TRBV16 with TRBJ2-1; D is undetermined. The V and J ends lost 0 bases and 7 bases respectively, with 4 bases between them. The germline V gene encodes CDR1 KGHSY and CDR2 FQNENV. The CDR3 spans 12 residues.

The chain links TRBV6-5 to TRBJ2-1; D gene ambiguous. V was trimmed by 4 bases and J by 5 bases, leaving 9 bases between them. Germline V gene data show CDR1 as MNHEY and CDR2 as SVGAGI. The CDR3 loop spans 13 amino acids. This chain's CDR3 is CASSFLTNNEQFF. CDR3 sequence (DNA): TGTGCCAGCAGTTTTTTAACCAACAATGAGCAGTTCTTC.

The sample holds a few counts of this clone. The V and J genes are TRBV2 and TRBJ2-3; 8 positions match TRBD2. V was pared by 4 bases and J by 6 bases, with 6 bases of the junction left unmatched. Germline loops: CDR1 SNHLY, CDR2 FYNNEI. This CDR3 region has 14 residues. The DNA of the CDR3 is TGTGCCAGCAGTGGAGCGGGAGCTGGGGATACGCAGTATTTT. Translation: CASSGAGAGDTQYF.

This rearrangement joins TRBV19 to TRBJ1-4, with 7 bases that match TRBD1. V gave up 4 bases and J gave up 7 bases; unmatched junction bases: 9. Germline CDR1 reads LNHDA; CDR2 reads SQIVND (reference sequence). This CDR3 is built from 15 residues. This chain's CDR3 is CASSTQGGEGEKLFF. CDR3 DNA: TGTGCCAGTAGTACTCAGGGGGGTGAAGGTGAAAAACTGTTTTTT.

The chain couples TRBV5-1 to TRBJ1-1; D is uncertain. Germline V CDR1 and CDR2: SGHRS, YFSETQ. Trimming pared 7 bases from V and 1 base from J, leaving 5 bases between. CDR3 length: 11 residues. CDR3 in DNA: TGCGCCAGCCGGAAGAACACTGAAGCTTTCTTT. It encodes CASRKNTEAFF. Together with reference TRBV5-1 and TRBJ1-1, the CDR3 gives the full variable domain: KAGVTQTPRYLIKTRGQQVTLSCSPISGHRSVSWYQQTPGQGLQFLFEYFSETQRNKGNFPGRFSGRQFSNSRSEMNVSTLELGDSALYLCASRKNTEAFFGQGTRLTVV.

The V gene is TRBV4-3, the J gene TRBJ2-5, with no clear D. The V end lost 0 bases, the J end lost 2 bases, and 13 bases lay between the germline ends. Germline-derived CDR1 and CDR2 are LGHNA and YSLEER. There are 16 residues in the CDR3. The CDR3, as DNA: TGCGCCAGCAGCCAAGAATTCGGCAGTACACAAGAGACCCAGTACTTC. Translated: CASSQEFGSTQETQYF.

This rearrangement joins TRBV23-1 to TRBJ1-1, with 7 positions matching TRBD1. TRBV23-1 is classed as an ORF, of uncertain function. V lost 8 bases and J lost 0; bases outside the gene matches: 15. The CDR3 consists of 17 residues. The CDR3 here is CASGKPGTDPLNTEAFF. The CDR3 bases are TGCGCCAGCGGGAAGCCCGGGACAGACCCCCTGAACACTGAAGCTTTCTTT.

CDR3 in DNA: TGCGCCAGCAGCTCGGGACAGGGGGTGAACACTGAAGCTTTCTTT. Protein: CASSSGQGVNTEAFF. The chain is built from TRBV5-1 and TRBJ1-1; 11 bases match TRBD1. J was trimmed by 0 bases and V by 3 bases; bases with no gene match: 1. The CDR3 runs to 15 residues. Looked up from germline, CDR1 is SGHRS and CDR2 is YFSETQ.

The chain is built from TRBV11-3 and TRBJ1-3, with TRBD1 as a possible D gene (5 bases). The CDR3 is 16 amino acids. V was shortened by 4 bases and J by 3 bases, with 16 bases between the two germline ends. CDR1 is SGHNT, CDR2 YENEEA, per germline. The CDR3 DNA reads TGTGCCAGCAGCTCTCGGGCAGGGAGGGTTGGAAACACCATATATTTT. Amino acids: CASSSRAGRVGNTIYF.

A word on this clone: Other nucleotide sequences in the sample specify the same CDR3. The chain links TRBV5-1 to TRBJ1-2; D possibly corresponds to TRBD1 (6 bases). The CDR3 is 14 residues long. V was pared by 0 bases and J by 3 bases, with 9 bases between. Germline V lookup: CDR1 SGHRS, CDR2 YFSETQ. CDR3 in amino acids: CASSLDPGDYGYTF. The CDR3 bases are TGCGCCAGCAGCTTGGATCCAGGGGACTATGGCTACACCTTC.

The chain uses TRBV5-6 and TRBJ2-3; TRBD1 is a possible D gene (7 bases). The germline gives CDR1 SGHDT, CDR2 YYEEEE. The CDR3 is 18 amino acids. The V end was cut by 0 bases, the J end by 2 bases, with 19 bases between. The CDR3 nucleotides are TGTGCCAGCAGCTTGGTTGGAGGGGGCCTAGTAAACACAGATACGCAGTATTTT. The encoded protein is CASSLVGGGLVNTDTQYF. The whole variable domain, remainder taken from reference TRBV5-6 and TRBJ2-3, is DAGVTQSPTHLIKTRGQQVTLRCSPKSGHDTVSWYQQALGQGPQFIFQYYEEEERQRGNFPDRFSGHQFPNYSSELNVNALLLGDSALYLCASSLVGGGLVNTDTQYFGPGTRLTVL.

This rearrangement joins TRBV19 to TRBJ1-5, with D hard to call. Germline assignment: CDR1 LNHDA and CDR2 SQIVND (reference sequence). V was cut by 6 bases and J by 1 base, with 10 bases left in between. This CDR3 has 14 amino acids. CDR3 region: CASSPRRSNQPQHF. The CDR3 DNA reads as TGTGCCAGTAGCCCAAGAAGGAGCAATCAGCCCCAGCATTTT. Variable domain in full (rest from reference TRBV19 and TRBJ1-5): DGGITQSPKYLFRKEGQNVTLSCEQNLNHDAMYWYRQDPGQGLRLIYYSQIVNDFQKGDIAEGYSVSREKKESFPLTVTSAQKNPTAFYLCASSPRRSNQPQHFGDGTRLSIL.